These 7 T cell receptor beta chains were all obtained from the same sample, sequenced in a study of early T cells in non-severe SARS-CoV-2 infection. Each CDR3 protein is one row after TCRdb ran MiXCR on the 5' RACE reads. The profile shows 30,000 to 35,000 distinct CDR3 sequences, roughly 7% of them singletons. Sample: whole blood. The receptors come from an adult who was a healthcare worker with PCR-confirmed SARS-CoV-2 infection or an uninfected control (not recorded which).

This clonotype was seen repeatedly, ten times or more. This sequence joins TRBV5-4 and TRBJ2-3; 7 nucleotides match TRBD2. The CDR3 extends over 14 amino acids. Germline CDR1 and CDR2: SGHNT and YYREEE (reference sequence). With 5 bases clipped from V and 0 bases from J, the junction kept 3 bases outside the gene matches. The CDR3 protein is CASRVSGSTDTQYF. The CDR3 DNA sequence: TGTGCCAGCAGGGTTAGCGGGAGCACAGATACGCAGTATTTT.

This clonotype was picked up many times. This chain links TRBV7-2 with TRBJ2-1, with 9 positions matching TRBD2. CDR3 length equals 15 residues. The germline gives CDR1 SGHTA, CDR2 FQGNSA. Losses at the gene ends were 5 bases for V and 2 bases for J; bases not matched to a gene: 4. The CDR3 sequence is CASSPPSGAYNEQFF. As DNA, the CDR3 is TGTGCCAGCAGCCCCCCTAGCGGGGCCTACAATGAGCAGTTCTTC.

This clonotype was counted between two and nine times. The gene calls are TRBV25-1 and TRBJ2-2, with D hard to call. The germline V gene has CDR1 MGHDK and CDR2 SYGVNS. This CDR3 has 13 residues. The CDR3 is CASHGLNTGELFF. The CDR3 DNA reads TGTGCATCACACGGATTGAACACCGGGGAGCTGTTTTTT. The variable domain in full, completed from reference TRBV25-1 and TRBJ2-2, reads EADIYQTPRYLVIGTGKKITLECSQTMGHDKMYWYQQDPGMELHLIHYSYGVNSTEKGDLSSESTVSRIRTEHFPLTLESARPSHTSQYLCASHGLNTGELFFGEGSRLTVL.

V and J are TRBV5-1 and TRBJ1-1; 8 bases fit TRBD1. V shed 2 bases, J shed 1 base, and the junction held 4 bases outside the gene matches. CDR3 length: 15 residues. The germline V gene has CDR1 SGHRS and CDR2 YFSETQ. CDR3 in DNA: TGCGCCAGCAGCTTCTACGGGACAGGGAACACTGAAGCTTTCTTT. It translates to CASSFYGTGNTEAFF.

This clonotype was recorded many times. The V and J genes are TRBV3-1 and TRBJ2-5, with a tentative D call TRBD1 (6 bases). Looked up from germline, CDR1 is LGHDT and CDR2 is YNNKEL (reference sequence). This CDR3 has 14 residues. The V gene lost 1 base and the J gene lost 4 bases, with 10 bases spanning the gap. The CDR3 nucleotides read TGTGCCAGCAGCCAAGCAGGGGTTGTAGAGACCCAGTACTTC. It specifies CASSQAGVVETQYF.

Ten or more counts support this clonotype. The chain recombines TRBV4-1 with TRBJ2-1, with D uncertain. The germline CDR1 and CDR2 sequences are MGHRA and YSYEKL. The CDR3 runs to 15 residues. V lost 1 base and J lost 6, with 13 bases in between. CDR3 region: CASSQGIGQANEQFF. The CDR3 bases are TGCGCCAGCAGCCAAGGGATCGGGCAGGCCAATGAGCAGTTCTTC.

This clonotype was recorded many times. The rearrangement joins TRBV5-1 to TRBJ2-6, with TRBD2 identical over 12 bases. V dropped 3 bases and J dropped 1; count of bases not matched to a gene: 8. From germline, CDR1 is SGHRS and CDR2 YFSETQ. CDR3 length: 19 amino acids. CDR3 DNA sequence: TGCGCCAGCAGCTCGACGACTAGCGGGAGTCGTTCTGGGGCCAACGTCCTGACTTTC. Its protein product is CASSSTTSGSRSGANVLTF.